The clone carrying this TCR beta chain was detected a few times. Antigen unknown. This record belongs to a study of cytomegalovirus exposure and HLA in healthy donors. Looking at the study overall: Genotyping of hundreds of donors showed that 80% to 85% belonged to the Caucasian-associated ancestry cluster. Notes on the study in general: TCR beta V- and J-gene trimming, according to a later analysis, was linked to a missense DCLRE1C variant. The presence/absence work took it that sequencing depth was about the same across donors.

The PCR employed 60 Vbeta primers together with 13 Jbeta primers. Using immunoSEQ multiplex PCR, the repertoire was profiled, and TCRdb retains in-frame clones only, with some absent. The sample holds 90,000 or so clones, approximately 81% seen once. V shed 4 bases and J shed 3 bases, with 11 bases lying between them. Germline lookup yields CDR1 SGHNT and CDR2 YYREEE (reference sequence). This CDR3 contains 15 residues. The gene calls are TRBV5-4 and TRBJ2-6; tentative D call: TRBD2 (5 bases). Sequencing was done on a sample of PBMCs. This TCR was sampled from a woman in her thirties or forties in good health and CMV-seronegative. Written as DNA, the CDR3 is TGTGCCAGCAGCAAGGAGGTGGGTGGGGCCAACGTCCTGACTTTC. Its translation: CASSKEVGGANVLTF.